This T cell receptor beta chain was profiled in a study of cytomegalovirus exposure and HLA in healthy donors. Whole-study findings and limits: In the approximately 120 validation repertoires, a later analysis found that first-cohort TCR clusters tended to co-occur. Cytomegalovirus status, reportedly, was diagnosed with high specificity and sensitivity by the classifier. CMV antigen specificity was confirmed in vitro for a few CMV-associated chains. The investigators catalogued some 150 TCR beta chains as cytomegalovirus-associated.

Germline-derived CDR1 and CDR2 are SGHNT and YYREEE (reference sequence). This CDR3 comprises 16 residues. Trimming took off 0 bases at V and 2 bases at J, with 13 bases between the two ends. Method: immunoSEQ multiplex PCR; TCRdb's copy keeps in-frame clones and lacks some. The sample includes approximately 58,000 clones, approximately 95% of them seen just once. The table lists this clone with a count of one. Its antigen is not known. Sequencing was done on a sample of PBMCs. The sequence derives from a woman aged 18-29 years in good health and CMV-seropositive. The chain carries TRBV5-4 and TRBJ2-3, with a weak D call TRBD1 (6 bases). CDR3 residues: CASSLAPGDLTDTQYF. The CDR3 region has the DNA TGTGCCAGCAGCTTGGCTCCAGGGGACCTCACAGATACGCAGTATTTT.